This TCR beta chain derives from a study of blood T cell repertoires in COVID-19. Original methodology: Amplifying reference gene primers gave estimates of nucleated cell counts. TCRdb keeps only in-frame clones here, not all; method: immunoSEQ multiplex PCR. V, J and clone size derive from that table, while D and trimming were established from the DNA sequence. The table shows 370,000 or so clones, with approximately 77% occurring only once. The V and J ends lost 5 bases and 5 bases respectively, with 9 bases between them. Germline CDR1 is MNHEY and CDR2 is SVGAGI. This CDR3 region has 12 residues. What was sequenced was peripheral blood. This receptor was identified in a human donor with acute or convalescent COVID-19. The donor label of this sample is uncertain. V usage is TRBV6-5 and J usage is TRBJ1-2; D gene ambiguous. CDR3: CASSPAGYGYTF. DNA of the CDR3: TGTGCCAGCAGTCCGGCGGGGTATGGCTACACCTTC.